The 28 T cell receptor beta chains reported below all come from one sample, sequenced in a study of T cell clonality in common variable immunodeficiency. Findings and caveats of the study: Reportedly, TCR beta sequences from common variable immunodeficiency showed fewer deletions and N-nucleotide insertions.

For these TCRs, the target antigens are not known. TCRdb keeps only in-frame clones here, not all; method: immunoSEQ multiplex PCR. The sample has around 33,000 clones, none seen only once. The sample consisted of peripheral blood mononuclear cells. The receptors derive from a human donor with common variable immunodeficiency.

This clone was seen ten or more times. The read terminates 3 residues ahead of where the CDR3 ends, so the germline J gene completes it. The chain is built from TRBV2 and TRBJ1-2; 9 bases are shared with TRBD1. Germline V gene sequence: CDR1 SNHLY, CDR2 FYNNEI. This CDR3 has 15 amino acids. The junction had 7 bases not matched to a gene; V was cut back by 5 bases and J by 3 bases. The CDR3 DNA, read in part, is TGTGCCAGCAGTCAAAGGGACAGGGTATACTATGGC. Translation gives CASSQRDRVYYG. In full, the CDR3 reads CASSQRDRVYYGYTF.

This clone occurred a few times. The read terminates 3 residues ahead of where the CDR3 ends, so the germline J gene completes it. The chain has TRBV5-1 and TRBJ1-4; 9 bases fit TRBD1. The CDR3 length is 15 residues. Germline-derived CDR1 and CDR2 are SGHRS and YFSETQ. V was clipped by 4 bases and J by 4 bases; unmatched bases: 5. This chain's CDR3 is CASSPRQGVNEKLFF. The CDR3 DNA, read in part, is TGCGCCAGCAGCCCCCGACAGGGGGTTAATGAAAAA.

The sample holds many counts of this clone. The CDR3 end lies 3 residues beyond the end of the read and is filled in from the germline J gene. The chain carries TRBV3-1 (or the pseudogene TRBV3-2) and TRBJ2-7; possibly TRBD2 for D (6 bases). The CDR3 extends over 15 amino acids. The V gene lost 1 base and the J gene lost 0 bases, with 10 bases spanning the gap. CDR1 is LGHDT, CDR2 YNNKEL, per germline (reference sequence). The CDR3 is CASSQGPGLSYEQYF. Incomplete CDR3 DNA: TGTGCCAGCAGCCAAGGTCCGGGACTCTCCTACGAG.

For this clone: The DNA ends 3 residues before the CDR3 does, and the rest of the CDR3 is filled in from the germline J gene. This chain links TRBV20-1 with TRBJ2-5; perhaps TRBD2 as D (6 bases). The CDR3 consists of 12 residues. The V end lost 3 bases, the J end lost 3 bases, and 8 bases lay between the germline ends. Germline-derived CDR1 and CDR2 are DFQATT and SNEGSKA (reference sequence). The CDR3 DNA, read in part, is TGCAGTGCTAGTTCGGGGGAAGAGACC. Its translation is CSASSGEET. The whole CDR3 region reads CSASSGEETQYF.

The table lists this clone with a few counts. The CDR3 extends 3 residues past the end of the read, so its final part is completed from the germline J gene. The chain recombines TRBV30 with TRBJ1-5; D is possibly TRBD1 (6 bases). This CDR3 contains 14 residues. V was cut by 4 bases and J by 4 bases, with 14 bases left in between. Germline CDR1 is GTSNPN and CDR2 is SVGIG (reference sequence). CDR3 region: CAWKFPDRNQPQHF. The sequenced CDR3 bases are TGTGCCTGGAAGTTCCCCGACAGGAATCAGCCC.

This clone has a handful of counts. The missing CDR3 end, 3 residues past where the read stops, is filled in from the germline J gene. This chain connects TRBV20-1 to TRBJ2-1; a weak D match, TRBD2 (6 bases). CDR3 length equals 15 residues. Germline assignment: CDR1 DFQATT and CDR2 SNEGSKA (reference sequence). V dropped 8 bases and J dropped 0 bases, with 17 bases sitting between them. This CDR3 reads CSLPRGMGSYNEQFF. CDR3 bases read: TGCAGTCTACCCCGGGGGATGGGCTCCTACAATGAG.

There are a few counts of this clone. Coverage ceases 3 residues before the CDR3 finishes, and the germline J gene fills in the end. The chain has TRBV29-1 and TRBJ2-7, with 9 bases aligning to TRBD1. J gave up 4 bases and V 6 bases, and 4 bases lay outside the gene matches. CDR3 length equals 12 residues. Per the germline V gene, CDR1 is SQVTM and CDR2 is ANQGSEA. CDR3 sequence: CSVGQGLYEQYF. The part of the CDR3 DNA that was read is TGCAGCGTGGGACAGGGCCTTTACGAG.

This clone has ten or more counts. CDR3 residues: CASIQGDSYEQYF. The sequenced part of the CDR3 DNA is TGTGCCAGCATTCAAGGGGACAGTTACGAG. The gene calls are TRBV5-5 and TRBJ2-7; 7 positions agree with TRBD1. The CDR3 end falls 3 residues outside the read, so it is completed with the germline J gene. Looked up from germline, CDR1 is SGHKS and CDR2 is YYEKEE (reference sequence). The CDR3 loop spans 13 amino acids. V lost 6 bases to trimming and J lost 4 bases; unmatched junction nucleotides: 7.

There are many counts of this clone. The read ends 3 residues early relative to the CDR3; the germline J gene fills the gap. The V gene is TRBV20-1, the J gene TRBJ1-1; 8 bases are shared with TRBD1. V was pared by 0 bases and J by 3 bases, with 6 bases of the junction left unmatched. Germline CDR1 and CDR2: DFQATT and SNEGSKA (reference sequence). CDR3 size: 15 residues. The sequenced part of the CDR3 DNA is TGCAGTGCTAGAGATTTTACAGGGGGGGACACTGAA. It is translated as CSARDFTGGDTE. The whole CDR3 reads CSARDFTGGDTEAFF.

This clone has ten or more counts. CDR3 loop: CASSSTGSRGIGETQYF. The covered CDR3 bases are TGCGCCAGCAGCTCCACAGGGAGTCGCGGGATAGGAGAGACC. This chain uses TRBV5-1 with TRBJ2-5, with D perhaps given as TRBD1 or TRBD2 (6 bases each). The read terminates 3 residues ahead of where the CDR3 ends, so the germline J gene completes it. CDR3 size: 17 residues. Germline CDR1 SGHRS, CDR2 YFSETQ. Trimming removed 3 bases at V and 4 bases at J, with 22 bases between.

There are a few counts of this clone. The read terminates 3 residues ahead of where the CDR3 ends, so the germline J gene completes it. The V call is TRBV7-2, the J call TRBJ2-7; the D is unclear. Germline loops: CDR1 SGHTA, CDR2 FQGNSA. The CDR3 contains 13 residues. The V end was cut by 5 bases, the J end by 1 base, with 9 bases between. The CDR3 bases that were read are TGTGCCAGCAGCATCAAGACTTCCTACGAG. Translating it yields CASSIKTSYE. The whole CDR3 protein reads CASSIKTSYEQYF.

Only a few counts were recorded for this clone. The read stops 3 residues short of the end of the CDR3; the missing end is completed from the germline J gene. The chain combines TRBV6-2 or TRBV6-3 with TRBJ2-7, with D possibly TRBD2 on 5 matching bases. Trimming shortened V by 2 bases and J by 4 bases, and 18 bases separated the two germline ends. Germline-derived CDR1 and CDR2 are MNHEY and SVGEGT. CDR3 length: 16 residues. The sequenced part of the CDR3 DNA is TGTGCCAGCAGTTACACCGGGGAGCCGTCCCCTTACGAG. Residues: CASSYTGEPSPYE. The complete CDR3 protein is CASSYTGEPSPYEQYF.

This clone was observed a few times. The read comes to an end 3 residues before the CDR3 does, leaving the germline J gene to fill in the end. The rearrangement links TRBV5-1 to TRBJ1-4; possible D gene TRBD1, 5 bases. V was clipped by 1 base and J by 4 bases, with 11 bases between them. The V gene's germline CDR1 is SGHRS and CDR2 YFSETQ. CDR3 length equals 15 residues. The CDR3: CASSLSQGLNEKLFF. CDR3 bases read: TGCGCCAGCAGCTTGAGTCAGGGACTTAATGAAAAA.

This clone was observed at least ten times. The read ends 3 residues shy of where the CDR3 ends; the end is completed using the germline J gene. The chain employs TRBV14 and TRBJ1-2, with 9 bases fitting TRBD1. The germline CDR1 and CDR2 sequences are SGHDN and FVKESK. CDR3 length: 16 amino acids. Trimming removed 1 base from V and 7 bases from J; junction bases left unmatched: 10. The CDR3 sequence: CASSQGGMTGGPGYTF. CDR3 DNA, as far as it was read: TGTGCCAGCAGCCAAGGTGGGATGACAGGGGGGCCTGGC. The variable domain in full, completed from reference TRBV14 and TRBJ1-2, reads EAGVTQFPSHSVIEKGQTVTLRCDPISGHDNLYWYRRVMGKEIKFLLHFVKESKQDESGMPNNRFLAERTGGTYSTLKVQPAELEDSGVYFCASSQGGMTGGPGYTFGSGTRLTVV.

At least ten counts were recorded for this clone. The DNA ends 3 residues before the CDR3 does, and the rest of the CDR3 is filled in from the germline J gene. The rearrangement links TRBV18 to TRBJ1-1, with 8 bases identical to TRBD1. Per germline, CDR1 KGHSH and CDR2 LQKENI. This CDR3 contains 13 residues. J gave up 3 bases and V 3 bases, and 0 bases lay outside the gene matches. Partial CDR3 DNA: TGTGCCAGCTCACCGGGACAGGACACTGAA. This translates into CASSPGQDTE. The CDR3 as a whole reads CASSPGQDTEAFF.

This CDR3 is CASSNTGGTGELFF. The CDR3 DNA, read in part, is TGTGCCAGTAGTAACACAGGGGGCACCGGGGAG. The rearrangement joins TRBV19 to TRBJ2-2; 8 nucleotides match TRBD1. Coverage ceases 3 residues before the CDR3 finishes, and the germline J gene fills in the end. The J segment lost 4 bases and the V segment lost 4 bases, leaving 2 bases of the junction unmatched. Germline CDR1 reads LNHDA; CDR2 reads SQIVND (reference sequence). The CDR3 sequence is 14 residues long.

This clone was seen more than once but under ten times. The CDR3 goes on 3 residues after the read ends, and that part is filled in from the germline J gene. The chain carries TRBV6-2 or TRBV6-3 and TRBJ2-1; D possibly corresponds to TRBD1 (6 bases). Germline assignment: CDR1 MNHEY and CDR2 SVGEGT. Trimming left V 2 bases short and J 6 bases short, with 17 bases between. CDR3 length equals 16 residues. The CDR3 loop reads CASSYERGEGVNEQFF. CDR3 DNA (partial): TGTGCCAGCAGTTACGAGCGCGGAGAGGGGGTCAATGAG.

This clone was recorded a few times. The CDR3 end lies 3 residues beyond the end of the read and is filled in from the germline J gene. The chain has TRBV7-9 and TRBJ1-5; TRBD1 is a possible D gene (6 bases). CDR3 length: 15 amino acids. Per germline, CDR1 SEHNR and CDR2 FQNEAQ (reference sequence). Trimming removed 3 bases from V and 3 bases from J, with 12 bases in between. The CDR3 sequence is CASSLGQPLNQPQHF. The sequenced CDR3 bases are TGTGCCAGCAGCTTGGGACAACCACTCAATCAGCCC.

This clone was counted a few times. The CDR3 end is not reached by the read, which stops 3 residues before it; the germline J gene fills it in. J is TRBJ1-5 and V is TRBV30; 9 bases match TRBD1. CDR3 length equals 14 residues. Trimming cost V 1 base and J 4 bases; bases outside gene matches: 2. Germline V gene data show CDR1 as GTSNPN and CDR2 as SVGIG (reference sequence). The sequenced part of the CDR3 DNA is TGTGCCTGGAGTGCCGGACAGGGGAATCAGCCC. As protein: CAWSAGQGNQP. The whole CDR3 sequence reads CAWSAGQGNQPQHF.

This clone was recorded many times. The CDR3 extends 3 residues past the end of the read, so its final part is completed from the germline J gene. The chain is built from TRBV18 and TRBJ2-1; tentative D call: TRBD2 (5 bases). Deletions cut 2 bases from V and 4 bases from J, with 15 bases between. The CDR3 extends over 16 amino acids. The germline V gene has CDR1 KGHSH and CDR2 LQKENI. The CDR3 is CASSPTSLAAYNEQFF. Partial CDR3 DNA: TGTGCCAGCTCACCAACCTCCCTAGCAGCTTACAATGAG.

This clone has at least ten counts. The sequence runs out 3 residues before the end of the CDR3; the remainder is reconstructed from the germline J gene. The chain recombines TRBV20-1 with TRBJ1-2; D may be TRBD1 (6 bases). CDR1 is DFQATT and CDR2 is SNEGSKA in the germline V gene (reference sequence). V was clipped by 1 base and J by 2 bases, with 23 bases between them. This CDR3 comprises 18 residues. This chain's CDR3 is CSARGGTQGGLSNYGYTF. Incomplete CDR3 DNA: TGCAGTGCTAGAGGGGGGACACAGGGAGGTTTATCGAACTATGGC.

In regard to this clone: Read coverage stops 3 residues before the CDR3 terminus; the germline J gene supplies the remainder. The chain couples TRBV7-2 to TRBJ2-1; a possible D gene is TRBD1 (5 bases). Germline CDR1 is SGHTA and CDR2 is FQGNSA. CDR3 length: 14 residues. V lost 2 bases and J lost 9, with 14 bases in between. The CDR3 sequence is CASSLRGRTSEQFF. The covered CDR3 bases are TGTGCCAGCAGCTTAAGGGGCAGGACGTCTGAG. Full variable domain (missing parts from reference TRBV7-2 and TRBJ2-1): GAGVSQSPSNKVTEKGKDVELRCDPISGHTALYWYRQSLGQGLEFLIYFQGNSAPDKSGLPSDRFSAERTGGSVSTLTIQRTQQEDSAVYLCASSLRGRTSEQFFGPGTRLTVL.

This clone appeared a few times. From the germline J gene comes the end of the CDR3, since the read stops 3 residues before it. The chain couples TRBV20-1 to TRBJ2-7; 9 bases map to TRBD1. The CDR3 is made up of 14 amino acids. Germline V gene sequence: CDR1 DFQATT, CDR2 SNEGSKA (reference sequence). V trimming: 3 bases; J trimming: 3 bases; junction bases outside the gene matches: 6. CDR3 in amino acids: CSARGGTGYYEQYF. Incomplete CDR3 DNA: TGCAGTGCTAGGGGGGGGACAGGGTACTACGAG.

Many counts were recorded for this clone. The sequence runs out 3 residues before the end of the CDR3; the remainder is reconstructed from the germline J gene. The V gene is TRBV28, the J gene TRBJ1-2; no clear D. Germline V CDR1 and CDR2: MDHEN, SYDVKM. The CDR3 contains 11 residues. V was pared by 3 bases and J by 4 bases, with 3 bases between. CDR3 amino acids: CASSFGYGYTF. Incomplete CDR3 DNA: TGTGCCAGCAGTTTCGGCTATGGC.

Turning to this clone: The read ends 3 residues shy of where the CDR3 ends; the end is completed using the germline J gene. The V and J genes are TRBV6-2 or TRBV6-3 and TRBJ2-3, with 7 nucleotides matching TRBD2. The CDR3 sequence is 14 residues long. CDR1 and CDR2 from the germline V gene are MNHEY and SVGEGT. The CDR3 spells CASSYGGTITTQYF. The DNA read from the CDR3 is TGTGCCAGCAGTTACGGGGGGACTATCACCACG.

In the case of this clone: The CDR3 end is not reached by the read, which stops 3 residues before it; the germline J gene fills it in. The chain uses TRBV2 and TRBJ2-3; 10 bases line up with TRBD2. V shed 5 bases and J 7 bases; nucleotides not matched to a gene: 9. Germline loops: CDR1 SNHLY, CDR2 FYNNEI. This CDR3 comprises 15 residues. The sequenced part of the CDR3 DNA is TGTGCCAGCAGTCCTAGCGGGAGCTCCTCGTATACG. Translating it yields CASSPSGSSSYT. The full CDR3 protein is CASSPSGSSSYTQYF.

A few counts support this clone. The CDR3 loop is CASGGLDSGANVLTF. CDR3 DNA, as far as it was read: TGTGCCAGCGGTGGACTGGACTCTGGGGCCAACGTC. The chain employs TRBV6-1 and TRBJ2-6; D perhaps matches TRBD2 (5 bases). The read ends 3 residues before the CDR3 terminus; that terminus is restored from the germline J gene. The CDR3 contains 15 residues. V lost 8 bases to trimming and J lost 0 bases, with 11 bases between them. Germline V CDR1 and CDR2: MNHNS, SASEGT.

Points on this clone: The read falls 3 residues short of the CDR3 end, and the missing part is taken from the germline J gene. The V gene is TRBV7-2, the J gene TRBJ1-1; D not certain. Germline CDR1 and CDR2: SGHTA and FQGNSA. V lost 2 bases, J lost 2 bases, and 6 bases lay in between. This CDR3 spans 13 amino acids. CDR3 bases read: TGTGCCAGCAGCTTAACACGCAACACTGAA. Translation gives CASSLTRNTE. The full CDR3 is CASSLTRNTEAFF.